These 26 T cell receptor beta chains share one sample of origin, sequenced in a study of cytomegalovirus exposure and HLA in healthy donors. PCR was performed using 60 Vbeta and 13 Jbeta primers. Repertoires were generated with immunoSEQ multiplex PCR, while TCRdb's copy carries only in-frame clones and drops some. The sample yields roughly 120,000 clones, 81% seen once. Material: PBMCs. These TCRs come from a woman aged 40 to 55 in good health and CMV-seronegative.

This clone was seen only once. The CDR3 DNA reads as TGTGCCAGCAGCTTAGACAGGGCCGCCTACGAGCAGTACTTC. This sequence encodes CASSLDRAAYEQYF. V is TRBV7-9 and J is TRBJ2-7, with D possibly TRBD1 on 6 matching bases. The CDR3 is 14 amino acids. Germline V CDR1 and CDR2: SEHNR, FQNEAQ (reference sequence). V was shortened by 1 base and J by 2 bases, with 9 bases between the two germline ends.

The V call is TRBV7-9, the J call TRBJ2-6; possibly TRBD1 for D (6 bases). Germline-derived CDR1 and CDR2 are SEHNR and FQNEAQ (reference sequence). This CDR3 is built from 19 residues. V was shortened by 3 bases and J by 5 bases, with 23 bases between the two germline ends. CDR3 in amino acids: CASSFQRQDSILWANVLTF. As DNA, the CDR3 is TGTGCCAGCAGCTTCCAACGACAGGATAGTATTTTGTGGGCCAACGTCCTGACTTTC.

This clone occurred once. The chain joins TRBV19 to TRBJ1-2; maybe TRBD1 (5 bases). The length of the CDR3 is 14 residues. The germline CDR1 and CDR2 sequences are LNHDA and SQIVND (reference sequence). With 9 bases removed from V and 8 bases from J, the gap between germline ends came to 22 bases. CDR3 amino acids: CASRGADPRGGYTF. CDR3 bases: TGTGCCAGCCGCGGGGCGGACCCAAGGGGCGGCTACACCTTC.

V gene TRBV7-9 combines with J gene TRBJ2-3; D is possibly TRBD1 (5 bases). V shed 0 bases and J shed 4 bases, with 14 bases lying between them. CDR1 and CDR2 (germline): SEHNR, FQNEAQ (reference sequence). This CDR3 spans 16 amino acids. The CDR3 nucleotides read TGTGCCAGCAGCTTAGCGCAGACAGTCACCGCAGATACGCAGTATTTT. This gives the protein CASSLAQTVTADTQYF. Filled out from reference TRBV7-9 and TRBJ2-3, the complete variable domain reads DTGVSQNPRHKITKRGQNVTFRCDPISEHNRLYWYRQTLGQGPEFLTYFQNEAQLEKSRLLSDRFSAERPKGSFSTLEIQRTEQGDSAMYLCASSLAQTVTADTQYFGPGTRLTVL.

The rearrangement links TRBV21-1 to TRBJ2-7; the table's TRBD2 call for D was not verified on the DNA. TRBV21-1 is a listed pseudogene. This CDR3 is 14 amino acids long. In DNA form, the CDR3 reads TGTGCCAGCAGCAAAGGACGGGGGGGACGACAGCAGTACTTC. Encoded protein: CASSKGRGGRQQYF.

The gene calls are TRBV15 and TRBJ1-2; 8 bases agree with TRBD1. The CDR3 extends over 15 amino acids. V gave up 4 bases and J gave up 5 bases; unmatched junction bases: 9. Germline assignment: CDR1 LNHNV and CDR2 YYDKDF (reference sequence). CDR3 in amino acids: CATSKGGGQEYGYTF. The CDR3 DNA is TGTGCCACCAGCAAGGGAGGGGGACAGGAGTATGGCTACACCTTC.

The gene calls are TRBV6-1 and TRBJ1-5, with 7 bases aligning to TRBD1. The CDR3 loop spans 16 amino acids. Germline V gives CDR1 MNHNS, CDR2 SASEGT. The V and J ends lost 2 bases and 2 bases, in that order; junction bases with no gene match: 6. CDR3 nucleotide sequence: TGTGCCAGCAGTGAAATCCTCGGACAGGGCAATCAGCCCCAGCATTTT. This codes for CASSEILGQGNQPQHF.

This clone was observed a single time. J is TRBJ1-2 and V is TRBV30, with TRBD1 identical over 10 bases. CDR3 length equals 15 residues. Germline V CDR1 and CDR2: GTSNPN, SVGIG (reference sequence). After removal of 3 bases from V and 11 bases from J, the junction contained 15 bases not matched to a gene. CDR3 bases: TGTGCCTGGAGCCGAAGACAGGGGGCATATGCAGGTTACACCTTC. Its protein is CAWSRRQGAYAGYTF. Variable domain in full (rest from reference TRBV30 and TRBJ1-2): SQTIHQWPATLVQPVGSPLSLECTVEGTSNPNLYWYRQAAGRGLQLLFYSVGIGQISSEVPQNLSASRPQDRQFILSSKKLLLSDSGFYLCAWSRRQGAYAGYTFGSGTRLTVV.

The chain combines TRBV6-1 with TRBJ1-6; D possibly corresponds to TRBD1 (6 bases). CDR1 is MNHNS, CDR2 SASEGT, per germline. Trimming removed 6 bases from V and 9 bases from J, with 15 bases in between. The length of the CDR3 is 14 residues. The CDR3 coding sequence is TGTGCCAGCAGGGGGGCGGATGTGAGTTCACCCCTCCACTTT. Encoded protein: CASRGADVSSPLHF.

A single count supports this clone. Here the CDR3 DNA reads TGTGCCAGCAGCTTAGGACAGGGGGGGTACGAGCAGTACTTC. This gives the protein CASSLGQGGYEQYF. The rearrangement uses TRBV11-2 and TRBJ2-7; 9 nucleotides line up with TRBD1. Germline lookup yields CDR1 SGHAT and CDR2 FQNNGV. The CDR3 covers 14 residues. With V trimmed by 1 base and J by 4 bases, 2 bases remained unmatched.

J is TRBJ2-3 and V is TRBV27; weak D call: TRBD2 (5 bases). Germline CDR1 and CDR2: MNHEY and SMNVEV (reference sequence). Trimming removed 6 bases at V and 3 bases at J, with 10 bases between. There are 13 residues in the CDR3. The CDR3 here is CASSRPGTDTQYF. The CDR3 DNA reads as TGTGCCAGCAGCCGCCCGGGAACAGATACGCAGTATTTT.

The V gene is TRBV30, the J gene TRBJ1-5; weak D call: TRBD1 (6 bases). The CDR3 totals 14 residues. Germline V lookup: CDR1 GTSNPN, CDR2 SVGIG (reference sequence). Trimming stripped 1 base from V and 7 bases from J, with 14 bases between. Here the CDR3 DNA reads TGTGCCTGGAGTGCTACAGGGTTGAGACAGCCCCAGCATTTT. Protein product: CAWSATGLRQPQHF.

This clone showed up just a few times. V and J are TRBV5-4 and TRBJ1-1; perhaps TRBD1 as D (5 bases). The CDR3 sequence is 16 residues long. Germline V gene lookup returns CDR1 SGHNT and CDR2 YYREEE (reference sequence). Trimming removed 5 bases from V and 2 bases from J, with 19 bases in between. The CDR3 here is CASSFDRARLNTEAFF. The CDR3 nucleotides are TGTGCCAGCAGTTTCGACAGAGCCAGATTAAACACTGAAGCTTTCTTT.

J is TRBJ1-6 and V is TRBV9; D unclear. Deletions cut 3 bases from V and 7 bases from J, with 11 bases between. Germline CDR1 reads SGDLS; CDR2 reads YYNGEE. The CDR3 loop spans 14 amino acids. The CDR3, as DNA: TGTGCCAGCAGCGAGCAATTCGGGAATTCACCCCTCCACTTT. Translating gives CASSEQFGNSPLHF.

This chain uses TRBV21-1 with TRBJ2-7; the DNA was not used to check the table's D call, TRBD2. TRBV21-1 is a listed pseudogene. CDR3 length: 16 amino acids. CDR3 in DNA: TGTGCCAGCAGCAAAATAACTAGCGGGGAAACCTACGAGCAGTACTTC. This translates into CASSKITSGETYEQYF.

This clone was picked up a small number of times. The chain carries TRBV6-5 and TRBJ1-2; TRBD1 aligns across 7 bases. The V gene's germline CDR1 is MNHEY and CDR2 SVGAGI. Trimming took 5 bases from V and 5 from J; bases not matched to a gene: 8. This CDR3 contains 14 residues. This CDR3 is CASSTLQGRYGYTF. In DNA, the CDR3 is TGTGCCAGCAGTACCTTACAGGGGCGGTATGGCTACACCTTC.

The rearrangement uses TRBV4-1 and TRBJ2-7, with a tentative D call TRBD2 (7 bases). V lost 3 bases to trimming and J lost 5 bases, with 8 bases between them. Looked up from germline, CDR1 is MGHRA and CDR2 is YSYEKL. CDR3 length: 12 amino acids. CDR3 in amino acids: CASSHGGHEQYF. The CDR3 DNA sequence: TGCGCCAGCAGCCACGGGGGGCACGAGCAGTACTTC.

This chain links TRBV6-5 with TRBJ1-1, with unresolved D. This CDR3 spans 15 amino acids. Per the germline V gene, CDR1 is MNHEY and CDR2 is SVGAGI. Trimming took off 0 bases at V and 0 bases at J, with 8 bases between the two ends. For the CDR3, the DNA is TGTGCCAGCAGTTACTCGTCCGGTTTGAACACTGAAGCTTTCTTT. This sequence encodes CASSYSSGLNTEAFF.

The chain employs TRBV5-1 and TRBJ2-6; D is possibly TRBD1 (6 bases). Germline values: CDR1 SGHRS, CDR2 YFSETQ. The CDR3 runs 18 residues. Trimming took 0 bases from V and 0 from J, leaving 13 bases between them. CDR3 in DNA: TGCGCCAGCAGCTTGGAGGGACACCCCCGCTCTGGGGCCAACGTCCTGACTTTC. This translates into CASSLEGHPRSGANVLTF.

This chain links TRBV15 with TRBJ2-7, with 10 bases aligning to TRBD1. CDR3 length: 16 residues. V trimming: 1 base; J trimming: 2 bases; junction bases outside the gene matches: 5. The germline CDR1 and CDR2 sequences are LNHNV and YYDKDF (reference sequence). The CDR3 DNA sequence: TGTGCCACCAGCAGAGCGAGGACAGGGGGGACCTACGAGCAGTACTTC. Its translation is CATSRARTGGTYEQYF.

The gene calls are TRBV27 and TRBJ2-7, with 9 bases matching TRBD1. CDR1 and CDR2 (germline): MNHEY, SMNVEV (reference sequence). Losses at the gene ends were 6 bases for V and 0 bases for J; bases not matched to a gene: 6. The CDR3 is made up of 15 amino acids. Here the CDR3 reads CASSQTGGNSYEQYF. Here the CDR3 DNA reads TGTGCCAGCAGCCAGACAGGGGGTAACTCCTACGAGCAGTACTTC.

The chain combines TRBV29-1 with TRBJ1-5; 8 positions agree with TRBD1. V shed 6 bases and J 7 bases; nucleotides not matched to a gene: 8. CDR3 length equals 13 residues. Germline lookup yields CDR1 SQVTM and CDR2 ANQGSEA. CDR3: CSVKTGDVQPQHF. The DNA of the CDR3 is TGCAGCGTCAAGACAGGGGATGTACAGCCCCAGCATTTT.

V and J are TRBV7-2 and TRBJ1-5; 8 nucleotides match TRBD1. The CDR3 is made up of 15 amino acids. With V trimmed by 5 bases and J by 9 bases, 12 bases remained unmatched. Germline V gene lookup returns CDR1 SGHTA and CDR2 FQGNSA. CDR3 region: CASSPDRGPLRPQHF. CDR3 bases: TGTGCCAGCAGCCCAGACAGGGGCCCTTTGAGGCCCCAGCATTTT.

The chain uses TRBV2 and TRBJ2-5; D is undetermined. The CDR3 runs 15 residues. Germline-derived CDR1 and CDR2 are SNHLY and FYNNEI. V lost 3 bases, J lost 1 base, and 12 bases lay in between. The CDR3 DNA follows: TGTGCCAGCAGTGAGGTCCGGGTTGCCCAAGAGACCCAGTACTTC. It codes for CASSEVRVAQETQYF.

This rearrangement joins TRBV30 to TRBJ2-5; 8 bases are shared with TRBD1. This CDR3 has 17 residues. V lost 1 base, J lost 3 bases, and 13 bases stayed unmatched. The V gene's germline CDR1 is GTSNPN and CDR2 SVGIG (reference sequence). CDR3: CAWSGGVQGAQEETQYF. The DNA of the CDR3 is TGTGCCTGGAGTGGGGGGGTGCAGGGGGCGCAGGAAGAGACCCAGTACTTC.

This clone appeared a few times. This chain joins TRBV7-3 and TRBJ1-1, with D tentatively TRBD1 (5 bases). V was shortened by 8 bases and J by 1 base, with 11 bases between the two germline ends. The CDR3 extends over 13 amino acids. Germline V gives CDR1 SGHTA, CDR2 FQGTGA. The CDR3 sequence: CASATGGNTEAFF. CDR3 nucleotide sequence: TGTGCCAGCGCTACAGGTGGGAACACTGAAGCTTTCTTT.